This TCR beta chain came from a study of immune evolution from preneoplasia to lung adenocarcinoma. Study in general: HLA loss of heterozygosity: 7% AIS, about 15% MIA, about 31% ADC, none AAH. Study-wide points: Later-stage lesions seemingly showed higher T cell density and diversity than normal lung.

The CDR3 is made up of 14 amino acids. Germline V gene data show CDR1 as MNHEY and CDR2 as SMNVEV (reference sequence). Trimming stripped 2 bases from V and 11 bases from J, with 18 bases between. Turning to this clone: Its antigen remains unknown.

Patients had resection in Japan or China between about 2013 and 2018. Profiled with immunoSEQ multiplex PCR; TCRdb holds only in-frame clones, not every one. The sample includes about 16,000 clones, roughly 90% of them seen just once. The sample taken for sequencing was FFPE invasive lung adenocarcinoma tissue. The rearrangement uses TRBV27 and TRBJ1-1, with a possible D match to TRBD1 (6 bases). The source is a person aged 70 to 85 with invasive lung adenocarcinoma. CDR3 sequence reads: CASSLTPKGVDAFF. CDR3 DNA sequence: TGTGCCAGCAGTTTAACACCAAAGGGGGTGGATGCTTTCTTT.